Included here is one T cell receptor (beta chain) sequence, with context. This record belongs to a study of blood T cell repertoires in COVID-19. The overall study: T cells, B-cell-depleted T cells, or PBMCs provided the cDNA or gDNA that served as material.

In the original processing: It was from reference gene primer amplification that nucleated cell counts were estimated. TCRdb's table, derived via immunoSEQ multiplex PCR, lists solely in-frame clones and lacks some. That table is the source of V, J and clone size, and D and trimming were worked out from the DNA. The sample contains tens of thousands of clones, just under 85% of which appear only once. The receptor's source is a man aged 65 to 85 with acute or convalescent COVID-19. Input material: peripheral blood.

The CDR3 DNA follows: TGTGCCAGTAACCCCGCGGAGCGGGGACCCTACAATGAGCAGTTCTTC. Translation: CASNPAERGPYNEQFF. V is TRBV19 and J is TRBJ2-1; TRBD2 matches 7 bases. Germline-derived CDR1 and CDR2 are LNHDA and SQIVND (reference sequence). Trimming at V came to 7 bases and at J to 2 bases, leaving 11 bases not matched to a gene. This CDR3 has 16 residues.